This is a list of T cell receptor beta chains from one sample in a study of Ad26.COV2.S vaccination and SARS-CoV-2 variants. Repertoires were generated with immunoSEQ multiplex PCR, while TCRdb's copy carries only in-frame clones and drops some. This table holds some 460,000 clones, roughly nine tenths found once. The sequencing here drew on peripheral blood, taken in a trial of Ad26.COV2.S vaccine versus placebo. These TCRs come from a person aged 18-60 years who received the Ad26.COV2.S COVID-19 vaccine or a placebo. CDR3s include the opening cysteine and the closing phenylalanine or tryptophan. D genes are given only for firm matches. For some rows the clone size is stated as once, few or many, or as a class when expanded; others skip it.

J: TRBJ1-2
D: NA
V: TRBV18
size: NA
DNA: TGTGCCAGCTCACCTTCCGGGTCCAACTATGGCTACACCTTC
CDR3: CASSPSGSNYGYTF

J: TRBJ1-4
D: NA
V: TRBV19
size: NA
DNA: TGTGCCAGTAAGGTCGGCACCAGAAATGAAAAACTGTTTTTT
CDR3: CASKVGTRNEKLFF

J: TRBJ1-2
D: NA
V: TRBV2
size: NA
DNA: TGTGCCAGCAGTGCCCTGAACTATGGCTACACCTTC
CDR3: CASSALNYGYTF

J: TRBJ2-1
D: NA
V: TRBV12-3/TRBV12-4
size: NA
DNA: TGTGCCAGCAGTTTGGGGGGGGCCTGGCAGTTCTTC
CDR3: CASSLGGAWQFF

J: TRBJ2-1
D: TRBD2
V: TRBV9
size: NA
DNA: TGTGCCAGCAGCGTAGGTCTTAGCGGGGGCCTAAGCTCCTACAATGAGCAGTTCTTC
CDR3: CASSVGLSGGLSSYNEQFF

J: TRBJ2-1
D: NA
V: TRBV28
size: NA
DNA: TGTGCCAGCAGTTTTTTAGCGGAACAATACAATGAGCAGTTCTTC
CDR3: CASSFLAEQYNEQFF

J: TRBJ1-5
D: NA
V: TRBV21-1
size: NA
DNA: TGTGCCAGCAGCAATGGATTTCCGGGACAGGGGGCAGTAAATCAGCCCCAGCATTTT
CDR3: CASSNGFPGQGAVNQPQHF

J: TRBJ1-2
D: NA
V: TRBV6-6
size: NA
DNA: TGTGCCAGCCTCCAGACCCCCGACAGGTGGGATGGCTACACCTTC
CDR3: CASLQTPDRWDGYTF

J: TRBJ2-5
D: NA
V: TRBV4-3
size: NA
DNA: TGCGCCAGCAGCCAAGATTACGGGGTCGAGACCCAGTACTTC
CDR3: CASSQDYGVETQYF

J: TRBJ2-1
D: NA
V: TRBV18
size: once
DNA: TGTGCCAGCTCACCCGGGATGCGACGGGGTACCTACAATGAGCAGTTCTTC
CDR3: CASSPGMRRGTYNEQFF

J: TRBJ2-6
D: TRBD2
V: TRBV15
size: NA
DNA: TGTGCCACCAGCGGTGGGACTAGCTCTGGGGCCAACGTCCTGACTTTC
CDR3: CATSGGTSSGANVLTF

J: TRBJ2-7
D: TRBD1
V: TRBV4-1
size: NA
DNA: TGCGCCAGCAGCCAAGAGGGGGACAGGGGATCCTACGAGCAGTACTTC
CDR3: CASSQEGDRGSYEQYF

J: TRBJ1-1
D: NA
V: TRBV13
size: NA
DNA: TGTGCCAGCAGCTTTCCATCCGATCCGGTAAGGGCGGCTTTCTTT
CDR3: CASSFPSDPVRAAFF

J: TRBJ2-7
D: NA
V: TRBV7-6
size: NA
DNA: TGTGCCAGCAGCTTAGTTTCGGGGGACGAGCAGTACTTC
CDR3: CASSLVSGDEQYF

J: TRBJ2-1
D: NA
V: TRBV11-2
size: NA
DNA: TGTGCCAGCAGCTCCACCCTGATTAATGAGCAGTTCTTC
CDR3: CASSSTLINEQFF

J: TRBJ1-6
D: NA
V: TRBV4-1
size: NA
DNA: TGCGTCAGCAGCCAAGGTAGGAAGGGGAGGCCCTCCTATAATTCACCCCTCCACTTT
CDR3: CVSSQGRKGRPSYNSPLHF